The T cell receptor beta chain described here comes from a study of quantifying T cell responses using KT2 cells. Study at large: Reverse transcription used primers in the TCR alpha and beta constant regions.

Germline-derived CDR1 and CDR2 are DFQATT and SNEGSKA (reference sequence). V shed 0 bases, J shed 8 bases, and the junction held 4 bases outside the gene matches. The CDR3 has 15 residues. This clonotype was seen more than once but under ten times. An oligo carrying a UMI was ligated to the cDNA 3' end. An equimolar mix of RC1.1 and RC1.2 primed the beta chain across TRBC1 and TRBC2. TCRdb used MiXCR to reprocess the UMI-ligation and nested PCR reads, holding one entry per CDR3 protein. The profile shows around 35,000 distinct CDR3 sequences, over 9% of them singletons. The receptor's source is a human donor. The chain joins TRBV20-1 to TRBJ2-1; 13 nucleotides match TRBD2. The specimen was PBMCs spiked with cells of the T cell clone KT2. The CDR3 here is CSARDKGLAGYEQFF. The CDR3 nucleotides are TGCAGTGCTAGAGATAAGGGACTAGCGGGGTATGAGCAGTTCTTC.